This T cell receptor (beta chain) was sequenced in a study of Graves' ophthalmopathy and Graves' hyperthyroidism. RNA transcripts provided the template for amplifying TCR beta CDR3 regions. First-round RT-PCR relied on HTBI primers, and a second-round multiplex PCR came next. A single record per CDR3 protein comes from TCRdb applying MiXCR to the multiplex PCR reads. The profile shows 260,000 or so distinct CDR3 sequences, 45% of them singletons. Germline V gene data show CDR1 as ENHRY and CDR2 as SYGVKD. The CDR3 contains 13 residues. To note about this clonotype: A junction boundary mismatches the germline segment, possibly from a read error.

The sample comprised peripheral blood. This TCR derives from an adult man with Graves' ophthalmopathy. The J gene is TRBJ1-1, the V gene TRBV10-3; D is unclear. CDR3 in DNA: TGTGCCAGCAGTCCGCTCATGAACACTGAAGCTTTCTTT. Its translation is CASSPLMNTEAFF.